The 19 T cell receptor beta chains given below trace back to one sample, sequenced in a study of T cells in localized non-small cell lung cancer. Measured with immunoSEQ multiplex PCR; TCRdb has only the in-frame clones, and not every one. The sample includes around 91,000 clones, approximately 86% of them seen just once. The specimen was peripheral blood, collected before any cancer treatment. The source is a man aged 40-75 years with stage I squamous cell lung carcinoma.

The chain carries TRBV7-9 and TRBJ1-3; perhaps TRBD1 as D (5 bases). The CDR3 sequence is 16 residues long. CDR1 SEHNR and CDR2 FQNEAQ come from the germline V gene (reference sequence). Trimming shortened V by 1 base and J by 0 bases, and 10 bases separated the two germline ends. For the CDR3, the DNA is TGTGCCAGCAGCTTAGGACAGCTGGCCTCTGGAAACACCATATATTTT. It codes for CASSLGQLASGNTIYF.

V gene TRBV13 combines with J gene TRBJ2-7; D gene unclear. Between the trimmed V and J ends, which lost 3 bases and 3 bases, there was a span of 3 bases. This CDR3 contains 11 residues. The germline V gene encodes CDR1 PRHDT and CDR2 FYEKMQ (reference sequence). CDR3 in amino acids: CASSFRYEQYF. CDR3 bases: TGTGCCAGCAGCTTCCGCTACGAGCAGTACTTC.

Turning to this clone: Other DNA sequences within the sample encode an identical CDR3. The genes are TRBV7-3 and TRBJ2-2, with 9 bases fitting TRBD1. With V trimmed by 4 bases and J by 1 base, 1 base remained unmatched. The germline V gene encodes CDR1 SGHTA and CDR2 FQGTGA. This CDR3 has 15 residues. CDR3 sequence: CASSSGQGNTGELFF. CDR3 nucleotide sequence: TGTGCCAGCAGCTCGGGACAGGGGAACACCGGGGAGCTGTTTTTT.

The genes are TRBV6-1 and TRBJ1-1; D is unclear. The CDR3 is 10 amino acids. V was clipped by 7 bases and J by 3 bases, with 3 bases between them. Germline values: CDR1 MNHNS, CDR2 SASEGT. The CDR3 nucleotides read TGTGCCAGCAAGTACACTGAAGCTTTCTTT. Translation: CASKYTEAFF.

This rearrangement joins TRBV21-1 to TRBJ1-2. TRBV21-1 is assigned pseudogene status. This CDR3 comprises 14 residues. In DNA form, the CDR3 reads TGTGCCAGCAGCAAAGCTGGCGGCTACTATGGCTACACCTTC. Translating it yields CASSKAGGYYGYTF.

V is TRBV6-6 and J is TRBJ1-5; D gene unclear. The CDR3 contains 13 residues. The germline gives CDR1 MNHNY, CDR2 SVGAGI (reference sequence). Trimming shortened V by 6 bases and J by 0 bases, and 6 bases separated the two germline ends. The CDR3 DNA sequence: TGTGCCAGCAGCGTTTATAGCAATCAGCCCCAGCATTTT. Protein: CASSVYSNQPQHF.

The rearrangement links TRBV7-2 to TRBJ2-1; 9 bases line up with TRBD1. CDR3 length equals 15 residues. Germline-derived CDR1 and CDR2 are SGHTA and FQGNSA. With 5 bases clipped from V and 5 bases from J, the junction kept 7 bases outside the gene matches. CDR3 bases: TGTGCCAGCAGCCTGGGACAGGGAAACAACAATGAGCAGTTCTTC. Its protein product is CASSLGQGNNNEQFF.

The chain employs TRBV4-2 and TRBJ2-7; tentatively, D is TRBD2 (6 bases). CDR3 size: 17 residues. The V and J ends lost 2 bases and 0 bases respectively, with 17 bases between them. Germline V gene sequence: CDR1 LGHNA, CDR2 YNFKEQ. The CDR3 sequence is CASSQTLTGGYSYEQYF. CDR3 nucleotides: TGTGCCAGCAGCCAAACGCTAACAGGAGGGTACTCCTACGAGCAGTACTTC.

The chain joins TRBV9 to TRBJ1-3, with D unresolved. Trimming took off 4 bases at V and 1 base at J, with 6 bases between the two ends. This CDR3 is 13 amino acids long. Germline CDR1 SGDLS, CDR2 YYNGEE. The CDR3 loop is CASSPKSGNTIYF. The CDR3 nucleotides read TGTGCCAGCAGCCCGAAATCTGGAAACACCATATATTTT.

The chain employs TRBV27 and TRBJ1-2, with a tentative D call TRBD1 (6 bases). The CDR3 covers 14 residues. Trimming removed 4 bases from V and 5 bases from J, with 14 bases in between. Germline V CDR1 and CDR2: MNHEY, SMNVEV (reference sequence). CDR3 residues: CASSSDRVPYGYTF. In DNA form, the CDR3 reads TGTGCCAGCAGTTCGGACAGAGTACCTTATGGCTACACCTTC.

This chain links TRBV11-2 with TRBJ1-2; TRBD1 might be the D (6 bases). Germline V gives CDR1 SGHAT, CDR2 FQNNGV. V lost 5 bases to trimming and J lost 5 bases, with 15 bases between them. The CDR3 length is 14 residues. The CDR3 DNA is TGTGCCAGCAGCGCCCCCAGGCAGGGGTATGGCTACACCTTC. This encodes CASSAPRQGYGYTF.

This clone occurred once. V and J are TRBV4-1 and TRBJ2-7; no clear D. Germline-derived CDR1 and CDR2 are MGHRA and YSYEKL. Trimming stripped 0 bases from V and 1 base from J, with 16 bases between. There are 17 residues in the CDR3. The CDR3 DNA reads TGCGCCAGCAGCCAAGAAAACCACGCCGGACCGTCCTACGAGCAGTACTTC. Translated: CASSQENHAGPSYEQYF.

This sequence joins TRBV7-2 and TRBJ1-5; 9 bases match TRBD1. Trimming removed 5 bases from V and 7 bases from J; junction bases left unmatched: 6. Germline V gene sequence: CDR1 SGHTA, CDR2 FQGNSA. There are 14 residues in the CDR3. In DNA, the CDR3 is TGTGCCAGCAGCCGGGACAGGGTGAAACAGCCCCAGCATTTT. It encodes CASSRDRVKQPQHF. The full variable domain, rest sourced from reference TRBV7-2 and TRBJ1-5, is GAGVSQSPSNKVTEKGKDVELRCDPISGHTALYWYRQSLGQGLEFLIYFQGNSAPDKSGLPSDRFSAERTGGSVSTLTIQRTQQEDSAVYLCASSRDRVKQPQHFGDGTRLSIL.

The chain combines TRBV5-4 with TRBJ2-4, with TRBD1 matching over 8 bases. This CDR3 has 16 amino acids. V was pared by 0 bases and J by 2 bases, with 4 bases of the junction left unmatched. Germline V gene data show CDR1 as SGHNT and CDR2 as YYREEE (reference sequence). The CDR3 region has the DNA TGTGCCAGCAGCTTGGCAGGACAGGGTACCAAAAACATTCAGTACTTC. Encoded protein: CASSLAGQGTKNIQYF.

CDR3 residues: CASSLRGVQPQHF. In DNA form, the CDR3 reads TGTGCCAGCAGTTTAAGAGGGGTCCAGCCCCAGCATTTT. The chain has TRBV28 and TRBJ1-5; a weak D match, TRBD1 (5 bases). Germline values: CDR1 MDHEN, CDR2 SYDVKM. CDR3 size: 13 residues. V lost 2 bases and J 7 bases, leaving 9 bases between the germline ends.

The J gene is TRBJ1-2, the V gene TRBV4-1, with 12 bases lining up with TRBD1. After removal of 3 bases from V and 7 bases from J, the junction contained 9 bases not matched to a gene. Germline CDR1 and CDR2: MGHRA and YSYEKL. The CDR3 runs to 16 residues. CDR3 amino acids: CASSQGQGASVSGYTF. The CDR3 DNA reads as TGCGCCAGCAGCCAGGGACAGGGGGCGAGTGTTTCTGGCTACACCTTC.

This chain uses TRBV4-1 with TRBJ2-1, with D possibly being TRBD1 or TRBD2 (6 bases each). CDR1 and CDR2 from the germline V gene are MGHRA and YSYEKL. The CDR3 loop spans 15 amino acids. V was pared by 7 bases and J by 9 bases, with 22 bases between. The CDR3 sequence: CASTSGDTYGGEQFF. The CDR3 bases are TGCGCCAGCACCTCAGGGGACACCTACGGGGGTGAGCAGTTCTTC.

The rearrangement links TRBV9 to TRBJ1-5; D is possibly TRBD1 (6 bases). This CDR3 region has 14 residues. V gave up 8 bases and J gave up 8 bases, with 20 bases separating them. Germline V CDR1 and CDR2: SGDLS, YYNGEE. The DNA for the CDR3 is TGTGCCAGTGCACTATCGTCGGGGGACAAGCCCCAGCATTTT. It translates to CASALSSGDKPQHF.

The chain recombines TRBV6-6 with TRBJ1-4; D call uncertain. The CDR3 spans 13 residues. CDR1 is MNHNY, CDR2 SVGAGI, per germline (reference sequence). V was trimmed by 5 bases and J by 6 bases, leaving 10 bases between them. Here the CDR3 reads CASSPGQDEKLFF. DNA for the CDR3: TGTGCCAGCAGTCCTGGGCAGGATGAAAAACTGTTTTTT.